This T cell receptor beta chain was sequenced for a study of shared clonotypes between healthy human individuals. Study context: CD4 naive and memory got three plates each, CD8 naive two, CD8 memory one. General study results and limits: Estimated clonotype richness was generally higher in naive than memory subsets. Non-shared clonotypes were found to have lower generation probabilities than the clonotypes that were shared by all four of the sorted-subset donors.

As for this clone: Antigen: not known.

The assay ran at deep level. Repertoires were generated with immunoSEQ multiplex PCR, while TCRdb's copy carries only in-frame clones and drops some. The table has about 2.4 million clones, 80% to 95% seen once; the top ten hold about 0.34%. Germline V gives CDR1 MNHEY, CDR2 SMNVEV (reference sequence). This CDR3 is 15 amino acids long. The germline V and J ends were trimmed by 3 bases and 4 bases, with 13 bases remaining between them. The sample comprised naive CD4+ T cells from PBMCs. Noted subset: CD45RA+ positively selected. The clonotype originates from a man aged 18 to 35 in good health. Some clones in this sample may be carry-over from other donors' samples. The chain combines TRBV27 with TRBJ2-1, with D perhaps matching TRBD2 (6 bases). CDR3 bases: TGTGCCAGCAGTTTGACCGGACTAATTTACAATGAGCAGTTCTTC. It translates to CASSLTGLIYNEQFF.